Listed here are 6 T cell receptor beta chains from one sample, sequenced in a study of blood T cell repertoires in COVID-19. Measured with immunoSEQ multiplex PCR; TCRdb has only the in-frame clones, and not every one. The data show more than 300,000 clones, about 83% seen once. Sequenced input: peripheral blood. These receptors originate from a woman aged 45-65 years with acute or convalescent COVID-19.

The genes are TRBV2 and TRBJ1-2, with a weak D call TRBD1 (6 bases). The V end was cut by 6 bases, the J end by 3 bases, with 8 bases between. CDR1 and CDR2 from the germline V gene are SNHLY and FYNNEI. The CDR3 extends over 12 amino acids. This chain's CDR3 is CASRAGDYGYTF. CDR3 in DNA: TGTGCCAGCAGGGCAGGGGACTATGGCTACACCTTC.

This rearrangement joins TRBV7-8 to TRBJ1-3; D is unresolved. Between the trimmed V and J ends, which lost 5 bases and 4 bases, there was a span of 12 bases. The length of the CDR3 is 14 residues. Looked up from germline, CDR1 is SGHVS and CDR2 is FQNEAQ. The CDR3: CASSPPGRGNTIYF. The CDR3 coding sequence is TGTGCCAGCAGCCCCCCGGGTCGAGGAAACACCATATATTTT. Filled out from reference TRBV7-8 and TRBJ1-3, the complete variable domain reads GAGVSQSPRYKVAKRGQDVALRCDPISGHVSLFWYQQALGQGPEFLTYFQNEAQLDKSGLPSDRFFAERPEGSVSTLKIQRTQQEDSAVYLCASSPPGRGNTIYFGEGSWLTVV.

The V call is TRBV6-1, the J call TRBJ1-5, with 9 bases fitting TRBD1. The V and J ends lost 4 bases and 2 bases, in that order; junction bases with no gene match: 6. CDR1 MNHNS and CDR2 SASEGT come from the germline V gene. The CDR3 runs to 16 residues. The CDR3 bases are TGTGCCAGCAGTGGACAGGGGGTAGTGGGCAATCAGCCCCAGCATTTT. It yields the protein CASSGQGVVGNQPQHF.

The rearrangement uses TRBV2 and TRBJ1-1; 7 bases line up with TRBD1. This CDR3 region has 13 residues. V gave up 9 bases and J gave up 2 bases; unmatched junction bases: 6. Germline V gene lookup returns CDR1 SNHLY and CDR2 FYNNEI. For the CDR3, the DNA is TGTGCCAGTGGGGGACAGCTTAACACTGAAGCTTTCTTT. The encoded protein is CASGGQLNTEAFF.

This clone was observed a handful of times. The V call is TRBV30, the J call TRBJ1-4; 7 nucleotides match TRBD1. The CDR3 loop spans 14 amino acids. Per the germline V gene, CDR1 is GTSNPN and CDR2 is SVGIG (reference sequence). CDR3 region: CASGGPATNEKLFF. The CDR3 DNA follows: TGTGCTTCAGGGGGTCCCGCAACTAATGAAAAACTGTTTTTT.

The rearrangement links TRBV18 to TRBJ2-1; unclear D gene. Germline loops: CDR1 KGHSH, CDR2 LQKENI. This CDR3 has 11 amino acids. The germline V and J ends were trimmed by 1 base and 8 bases, with 3 bases remaining between them. Here the CDR3 DNA reads TGTGCCAGCTCACCACGCGATGAGCAGTTCTTC. Its protein is CASSPRDEQFF.